A selection of T cell receptor beta chains follows, all from one sample in a study of blood T cell repertoires in COVID-19. Sequencing was performed with immunoSEQ multiplex PCR; in TCRdb, only in-frame clones are kept and a portion is missing. The sample records some 190,000 clones, roughly 90% being singletons. Sequenced sample: peripheral blood. The receptor set was obtained from a man aged 18 to 29 with active or convalescent COVID-19. Both conserved end residues are part of each CDR3. The D gene is left open where the match is weak. Clone size is not always given. Where it is, it says once, few, many or a class for expanded clones.

J gene: TRBJ1-1; clone size: -; V gene: TRBV4-1; D gene: -; CDR3 DNA: TGCGCCAGCAGCCAAGATGGCAGAAGAAACACTGAAGCTTTCTTT; CDR3 protein: CASSQDGRRNTEAFF
J gene: TRBJ2-7; clone size: -; V gene: TRBV6-2/TRBV6-3; D gene: -; CDR3 DNA: TGTGCCAGCAGTTACGTAGCGGCACAGTACGAGCAGTACTTC; CDR3 protein: CASSYVAAQYEQYF
J gene: TRBJ2-3; clone size: -; V gene: TRBV5-6; D gene: -; CDR3 DNA: TGTGCCAGCAGCTTGGGGAGGGCCTGGGGTGCAGATACGCAGTATTTT; CDR3 protein: CASSLGRAWGADTQYF
J gene: TRBJ1-5; clone size: -; V gene: TRBV6-5; D gene: TRBD1; CDR3 DNA: TGTGCCAGCAGTTCGACAGGGAGAGATCAGCCCCAGCATTTT; CDR3 protein: CASSSTGRDQPQHF
J gene: TRBJ2-3; clone size: -; V gene: TRBV10-3; D gene: TRBD2; CDR3 DNA: TGTGCCATCAGTGACTCTAGCGGGGCCACAGATACGCAGTATTTT; CDR3 protein: CAISDSSGATDTQYF
J gene: TRBJ2-1; clone size: few; V gene: TRBV7-2; D gene: TRBD2; CDR3 DNA: TGTGCCAGCAGCTCCCGCTGGGCGGGAGCCCAGAATGAGCAGTTCTTC; CDR3 protein: CASSSRWAGAQNEQFF
J gene: TRBJ2-1; clone size: -; V gene: TRBV4-1; D gene: TRBD2; CDR3 DNA: TGCGCCAGCAGCCAAGAGACGCGGGGGTACAATGAGCAGTTCTTC; CDR3 protein: CASSQETRGYNEQFF
J gene: TRBJ2-7; clone size: -; V gene: TRBV2; D gene: TRBD1; CDR3 DNA: TGTGCCAGCATTCAGGGGGAGTCCTCCTACGAGCAGTACTTC; CDR3 protein: CASIQGESSYEQYF
J gene: TRBJ1-2; clone size: -; V gene: TRBV30; D gene: -; CDR3 DNA: TGTGCCTGGAGTAAGGACACAGTAGATGGCTACACCTTC; CDR3 protein: CAWSKDTVDGYTF
J gene: TRBJ2-4; clone size: -; V gene: TRBV19; D gene: TRBD2; CDR3 DNA: TGTGCCAGTAGTATACTAGCGGAAGCCAAAAACATTCAGTACTTC; CDR3 protein: CASSILAEAKNIQYF
J gene: TRBJ2-1; clone size: -; V gene: TRBV19; D gene: TRBD2; CDR3 DNA: TGTGCCAGTACCACTAGCGGGGAATACAATGAGCAGTTCTTC; CDR3 protein: CASTTSGEYNEQFF
J gene: TRBJ1-1; clone size: -; V gene: TRBV7-9; D gene: -; CDR3 DNA: TGTGCCAGCAGCTTAGTGGGTGTAAATGCGGTGGGTACTGAAGCTTTCTTT; CDR3 protein: CASSLVGVNAVGTEAFF
J gene: TRBJ2-1; clone size: -; V gene: TRBV7-6; D gene: TRBD1; CDR3 DNA: TGTGCCAGCAGCTTACGGGGAGGGACAGGGCGTCAGAATGAGCAGTTCTTC; CDR3 protein: CASSLRGGTGRQNEQFF
J gene: TRBJ1-3; clone size: once; V gene: TRBV2; D gene: -; CDR3 DNA: TGTGCCAGCAGTGTGATCAGTGGAAACACCATATATTTT; CDR3 protein: CASSVISGNTIYF
J gene: TRBJ2-7; clone size: -; V gene: TRBV5-6; D gene: -; CDR3 DNA: TGTGCCAGCAGCAGCAGCAGGGCAGGGCAGCAGTACTTC; CDR3 protein: CASSSSRAGQQYF
J gene: TRBJ1-3; clone size: -; V gene: TRBV25-1; D gene: -; CDR3 DNA: TGTGCCAGCAGGCCAACCCGGGACTCTGGAAACACCATATATTTT; CDR3 protein: CASRPTRDSGNTIYF
J gene: TRBJ1-1; clone size: once; V gene: TRBV24-1; D gene: -; CDR3 DNA: TGTGCCACCAGTAACAGAGCCGACACTGAAGCTTTCTTT; CDR3 protein: CATSNRADTEAFF
J gene: TRBJ2-3; clone size: -; V gene: TRBV15; D gene: TRBD1; CDR3 DNA: TGTGCCACCAGCAGAGACCGGGACAGGGTAGTCCCAGATACGCAGTATTTT; CDR3 protein: CATSRDRDRVVPDTQYF
J gene: TRBJ2-1; clone size: -; V gene: TRBV13; D gene: TRBD2; CDR3 DNA: TGTGCCAGCGGCCCCTCGCGGGGGGAGCAGTTCTTC; CDR3 protein: CASGPSRGEQFF
J gene: TRBJ1-5; clone size: few; V gene: TRBV2; D gene: TRBD1; CDR3 DNA: TGTGCCAGCAGTGGGAGGGGACAGGGCCAGCATTTT; CDR3 protein: CASSGRGQGQHF
J gene: TRBJ1-3; clone size: -; V gene: TRBV27; D gene: -; CDR3 DNA: TGTGCCAGCAGGAGGAAACAGGGAAGTGGAAACACCATATATTTT; CDR3 protein: CASRRKQGSGNTIYF
J gene: TRBJ2-1; clone size: -; V gene: TRBV6-5; D gene: TRBD2; CDR3 DNA: TGTGCCAGCCTAGGGGACTACTCCTACAATGAGCAGTTCTTC; CDR3 protein: CASLGDYSYNEQFF
J gene: TRBJ2-7; clone size: -; V gene: TRBV13; D gene: TRBD1; CDR3 DNA: TGTGCCAGCAGCCGAGCGGACAGGTTTAGGGACGAGCAGTACTTC; CDR3 protein: CASSRADRFRDEQYF
J gene: TRBJ2-2; clone size: -; V gene: TRBV30; D gene: TRBD1; CDR3 DNA: TGTGCCTGGGATCCAGGGGGAACCGGGGAGCTGTTTTTT; CDR3 protein: CAWDPGGTGELFF
J gene: TRBJ1-5; clone size: -; V gene: TRBV6-5; D gene: -; CDR3 DNA: TGTGCCAGCAGTCCCGGGGGGGGTCTTCAGCCCCAGCATTTT; CDR3 protein: CASSPGGGLQPQHF
J gene: TRBJ2-1; clone size: -; V gene: TRBV9; D gene: -; CDR3 DNA: TGTGCCAGCAGCGTATCGGGATACAATGAGCAGTTCTTC; CDR3 protein: CASSVSGYNEQFF
J gene: TRBJ2-7; clone size: -; V gene: TRBV6-1; D gene: -; CDR3 DNA: TGTGCCAGCAGTGAAGTCGTCGGTAGCTCCTACGAGCAGTACTTC; CDR3 protein: CASSEVVGSSYEQYF
J gene: TRBJ2-5; clone size: -; V gene: TRBV4-3; D gene: TRBD2; CDR3 DNA: TGCGCCAGCAGCCAATCAGTCTCAGCGGGAGCGGAAGAGACCCAGTACTTC; CDR3 protein: CASSQSVSAGAEETQYF
J gene: TRBJ1-6; clone size: few; V gene: TRBV5-1; D gene: TRBD1; CDR3 DNA: TGCGCCAGCAGCTTTGGACAGGGGGCGAGTTCACCCCTCCACTTT; CDR3 protein: CASSFGQGASSPLHF
J gene: TRBJ1-1; clone size: once; V gene: TRBV5-5; D gene: -; CDR3 DNA: TGTGCCAGCAGCTTTTCCGGGGACACTGAAGCTTTCTTT; CDR3 protein: CASSFSGDTEAFF
J gene: TRBJ1-3; clone size: few; V gene: TRBV27; D gene: -; CDR3 DNA: TGTGCCAGCAGTTCAGGGTCTGGAAACACCATATATTTT; CDR3 protein: CASSSGSGNTIYF
J gene: TRBJ1-1; clone size: -; V gene: TRBV2; D gene: TRBD1; CDR3 DNA: TGTGCCAGCACCCGAGGACAGGGGGCGCCTGGCACTGAAGCTTTCTTT; CDR3 protein: CASTRGQGAPGTEAFF
J gene: TRBJ2-1; clone size: few; V gene: TRBV5-6; D gene: -; CDR3 DNA: TGTGCCAGCAGCTTGGCGGGCGGGTTAAGGGATGAGCAGTTCTTC; CDR3 protein: CASSLAGGLRDEQFF
J gene: TRBJ2-5; clone size: -; V gene: TRBV6-1; D gene: -; CDR3 DNA: TGTGCCAGCAGTGATGGGGCGGGGTGGGTAGAGACCCAGTACTTC; CDR3 protein: CASSDGAGWVETQYF
J gene: TRBJ1-2; clone size: -; V gene: TRBV6-2/TRBV6-3; D gene: -; CDR3 DNA: TGTGCCAGCAGTTTGCGGGCGAACTATGGCTACACCTTC; CDR3 protein: CASSLRANYGYTF
J gene: TRBJ1-5; clone size: -; V gene: TRBV19; D gene: -; CDR3 DNA: TGTGCCAGTACCCCTAGAGTTGGGGACTCCTCTAGCAATCAGCCCCAGCATTTT; CDR3 protein: CASTPRVGDSSSNQPQHF
J gene: TRBJ1-1; clone size: -; V gene: TRBV5-1; D gene: -; CDR3 DNA: TGCGCCAGCAGCCGAGATTCCACTGAAGCTTTCTTT; CDR3 protein: CASSRDSTEAFF
J gene: TRBJ2-2; clone size: -; V gene: TRBV6-2/TRBV6-3; D gene: -; CDR3 DNA: TGTGCCAGCAGTTACGGGGCTAGGAACACCGGGGAGCTGTTTTTT; CDR3 protein: CASSYGARNTGELFF
J gene: TRBJ1-5; clone size: -; V gene: TRBV7-8; D gene: TRBD1; CDR3 DNA: TGTGCCAGCAGCTCCGACAGGGCTCAGCCCCAGCATTTT; CDR3 protein: CASSSDRAQPQHF
J gene: TRBJ1-6; clone size: -; V gene: TRBV7-3; D gene: -; CDR3 DNA: TGTGCCAGCAGCTTAGACATTAGAAATTCACCCCTCCACTTT; CDR3 protein: CASSLDIRNSPLHF
J gene: TRBJ1-5; clone size: -; V gene: TRBV19; D gene: -; CDR3 DNA: TGTGCCAGTAGTTCTGGAGGAATCACGGGGGGGCAGCCCCAGCATTTT; CDR3 protein: CASSSGGITGGQPQHF
J gene: TRBJ1-4; clone size: -; V gene: TRBV4-2; D gene: -; CDR3 DNA: TGTGCCAGCAGCCGTGGCCCTTCACCTAATGAAAAACTGTTTTTT; CDR3 protein: CASSRGPSPNEKLFF
J gene: TRBJ2-5; clone size: -; V gene: TRBV3-1/TRBV3-2; D gene: TRBD2; CDR3 DNA: TGTGCCAGCAGCCATGGTCTAGCGGGGGCAGAGACCCAGTACTTC; CDR3 protein: CASSHGLAGAETQYF
J gene: TRBJ2-6; clone size: once; V gene: TRBV6-5; D gene: -; CDR3 DNA: TGTGCCAGCAACTTACTGAGCTCTGGGGCCAACGTCCTGACTTTC; CDR3 protein: CASNLLSSGANVLTF
J gene: TRBJ2-7; clone size: -; V gene: TRBV29-1; D gene: -; CDR3 DNA: TGCAGCGTTGGAGGGGGTTCCTACGAGCAGTACTTC; CDR3 protein: CSVGGGSYEQYF
J gene: TRBJ2-1; clone size: -; V gene: TRBV5-1; D gene: -; CDR3 DNA: TGCGCCAGCAGCTTGGAAGCGCATAGCCCCTACAATGAGCAGTTCTTC; CDR3 protein: CASSLEAHSPYNEQFF